The 27 T cell receptor beta chains reported below all come from one sample, sequenced in a study of early T cells in non-severe SARS-CoV-2 infection. Each CDR3 protein gets one entry after TCRdb re-called the 5' RACE reads with MiXCR. The sample carries tens of thousands of distinct CDR3 sequences, 11% to 15% recorded once. Source material: whole blood. All receptors come from an adult who was a healthcare worker with PCR-confirmed SARS-CoV-2 infection or an uninfected control (not recorded which).

This rearrangement joins TRBV28 to TRBJ1-1; D remains ambiguous. Germline CDR1 MDHEN, CDR2 SYDVKM. V was shortened by 6 bases and J by 7 bases, with 9 bases between the two germline ends. The CDR3 loop spans 11 amino acids. The CDR3 DNA is TGTGCCAGCAGCTTCAGGATTGAAGCTTTCTTT. As protein: CASSFRIEAFF.

The sample holds many counts of this clonotype. The chain is built from TRBV9 and TRBJ2-3; 12 bases map to TRBD1. Germline V CDR1 and CDR2: SGDLS, YYNGEE. J gave up 5 bases and V 7 bases, and 2 bases lay outside the gene matches. The CDR3 length is 13 residues. CDR3 sequence: CASGTGGEDTQYF. The CDR3 DNA reads TGTGCCAGCGGGACAGGGGGCGAAGATACGCAGTATTTT.

This clonotype was picked up a small number of times. The chain combines TRBV4-1 with TRBJ2-5, with D perhaps TRBD1 (5 bases). Looked up from germline, CDR1 is MGHRA and CDR2 is YSYEKL. This CDR3 contains 14 residues. The ends were cut back, 0 bases at V and 3 bases at J, with 8 bases in the middle. In nucleotides, the CDR3 is TGCGCCAGCAGCCAAGAAGGCAGGGAAGAGACCCAGTACTTC. It codes for CASSQEGREETQYF.

This clonotype was recorded at least ten times. The chain has TRBV11-2 and TRBJ2-7; unclear D gene. This CDR3 has 13 residues. The germline CDR1 and CDR2 sequences are SGHAT and FQNNGV. V was cut by 3 bases and J by 9 bases, with 15 bases left in between. CDR3 protein: CASSFEQQRGQYF. Here the CDR3 DNA reads TGTGCCAGCAGCTTCGAACAGCAGCGAGGGCAGTACTTC.

This sequence joins TRBV6-5 and TRBJ2-1; D gene ambiguous. Germline-derived CDR1 and CDR2 are MNHEY and SVGAGI. V lost 6 bases and J 7 bases, leaving 13 bases between the germline ends. CDR3 length: 13 residues. The CDR3 loop reads CASSLLDGNEQFF. CDR3 nucleotides: TGTGCCAGCAGCCTCTTGGACGGGAATGAGCAGTTCTTC.

The chain is built from TRBV4-1 and TRBJ1-1; D uncertain. This CDR3 spans 15 amino acids. V lost 0 bases to trimming and J lost 0 bases, with 8 bases between them. The germline gives CDR1 MGHRA, CDR2 YSYEKL. CDR3 coding DNA: TGCGCCAGCAGCCAAGATAGGCAGGTGAACACTGAAGCTTTCTTT. Encoded protein: CASSQDRQVNTEAFF.

This clonotype was seen at least ten times. The chain uses TRBV29-1 and TRBJ1-1; D not certain. The CDR3 has 14 residues. Trimming took 2 bases from V and 0 from J, leaving 10 bases between them. From germline, CDR1 is SQVTM and CDR2 ANQGSEA. Written as DNA, the CDR3 is TGCAGCGTTGAACACGGCAGCCTGAACACTGAAGCTTTCTTT. It codes for CSVEHGSLNTEAFF.

This clonotype was counted a few times. The chain employs TRBV29-1 and TRBJ1-4, with a tentative D call TRBD1 (6 bases). V was trimmed by 3 bases and J by 8 bases, leaving 10 bases between them. This CDR3 spans 12 amino acids. Germline CDR1 SQVTM, CDR2 ANQGSEA. The CDR3 DNA reads as TGCAGCGTTGACAGGGGTGAGGAAAAACTGTTTTTT. It specifies CSVDRGEEKLFF.

The gene calls are TRBV23-1 and TRBJ1-5; weak D call: TRBD1 (6 bases). TRBV23-1 is annotated as an ORF whose role is uncertain. Trimming removed 2 bases at V and 4 bases at J, with 9 bases between. The CDR3 contains 14 residues. The CDR3 region has the DNA TGCGCCAGCAGTCAAGGGGACATTAATCAGCCCCAGCATTTT. Its translation is CASSQGDINQPQHF.

This clonotype was detected only a few times. The chain uses TRBV20-1 and TRBJ2-7; D is perhaps TRBD1 or TRBD2 (9 bases each). V lost 3 bases, J lost 2 bases, and 23 bases lay in between. Per germline, CDR1 DFQATT and CDR2 SNEGSKA (reference sequence). This CDR3 contains 17 residues. Here the CDR3 DNA reads TGCAGTGCTAGGGGGACAGGGAGACTAGCGGAACCCTACGAGCAGTACTTC. It specifies CSARGTGRLAEPYEQYF.

The table lists this clonotype with many counts. This sequence joins TRBV12-3 or TRBV12-4 and TRBJ2-5; D remains ambiguous. This CDR3 contains 11 residues. Trimming removed 3 bases from V and 5 bases from J, with 4 bases in between. The CDR3 DNA reads as TGTGCCAGCAGTTTCGGGGAGACCCAGTACTTC. It yields the protein CASSFGETQYF.

This clonotype showed up many times. The rearrangement joins TRBV20-1 to TRBJ2-7; the match to TRBD2 covers 12 bases. The trim removed 7 bases at V and 3 bases at J, leaving 7 bases unmatched. Germline-derived CDR1 and CDR2 are DFQATT and SNEGSKA (reference sequence). The CDR3 runs 14 residues. The CDR3 DNA follows: TGCAGTGTCCCGGGACTAGCGGGTTTCTACGAGCAGTACTTC. Translating gives CSVPGLAGFYEQYF.

In this sample, this clonotype turned up a few times. The genes are TRBV19 and TRBJ1-2, with no clear D. The V end was cut by 1 base, the J end by 3 bases, with 12 bases between. The CDR3 is made up of 15 amino acids. The germline gives CDR1 LNHDA, CDR2 SQIVND (reference sequence). The CDR3 region is CASSIAPAADYGYTF. In DNA form, the CDR3 reads TGTGCCAGTAGTATAGCTCCGGCAGCGGACTATGGCTACACCTTC.

This clonotype was observed a few times. The chain is built from TRBV5-1 and TRBJ1-1; 8 positions agree with TRBD1. V gave up 1 base and J gave up 3 bases; unmatched junction bases: 5. Germline V lookup: CDR1 SGHRS, CDR2 YFSETQ. The length of the CDR3 is 15 residues. The CDR3 loop reads CASSLTTGAYTEAFF. The CDR3 bases are TGCGCCAGCAGCTTGACGACAGGGGCTTACACTGAAGCTTTCTTT.

At least ten counts were recorded for this clonotype. This chain uses TRBV7-9 with TRBJ2-5; D may match TRBD1 or TRBD2 (5 bases each). V was clipped by 0 bases and J by 8 bases, with 16 bases between them. This CDR3 has 15 residues. Germline V CDR1 and CDR2: SEHNR, FQNEAQ (reference sequence). CDR3 loop: CASSLAGAGMETQYF. For the CDR3, the DNA is TGTGCCAGCAGCTTAGCCGGGGCAGGGATGGAAACCCAGTACTTC.

The gene calls are TRBV7-9 and TRBJ2-1; D is undetermined. The V end was cut by 5 bases, the J end by 6 bases, with 26 bases between. CDR3 length equals 18 residues. Germline values: CDR1 SEHNR, CDR2 FQNEAQ (reference sequence). The CDR3 protein is CASSPEPWTPALSNEQFF. The CDR3 coding sequence is TGTGCCAGCAGCCCGGAGCCCTGGACCCCTGCTTTATCCAATGAGCAGTTCTTC.

As regards this clonotype: A clone one base away is much larger, so this may be a read error. The chain joins TRBV3-1 to TRBJ2-1, with a tentative D call TRBD2 (6 bases). Per the germline V gene, CDR1 is LGHDT and CDR2 is YNNKEL (reference sequence). V dropped 7 bases and J dropped 13 bases, with 14 bases sitting between them. The CDR3 length is 11 residues. CDR3 in amino acids: CASKSGTGQFF. The CDR3 nucleotides read TGTGCCAGCAAGTCCGGGACTGGACAGTTCTTC.

In nucleotides, the CDR3 is TGTGCCAGCAGAGTAGGACTAGCGGTGTACAATGAGCAGTTCTTC. This translates into CASRVGLAVYNEQFF. The rearrangement joins TRBV2 to TRBJ2-1, with TRBD2 identical over 10 bases. The V gene's germline CDR1 is SNHLY and CDR2 FYNNEI. This CDR3 has 15 residues. After removal of 6 bases from V and 4 bases from J, the junction contained 6 bases not matched to a gene.

The chain couples TRBV4-2 to TRBJ2-7, with 9 positions matching TRBD1. The CDR3 sequence is 15 residues long. CDR1 and CDR2 (germline): LGHNA, YNFKEQ. V trimming: 0 bases; J trimming: 9 bases; junction bases outside the gene matches: 9. The CDR3 here is CASSQERWDRVSQYF. The CDR3 DNA reads as TGTGCCAGCAGCCAAGAAAGGTGGGACAGGGTCTCGCAGTACTTC.

For this clonotype: A much larger clone lies a single base off, so this may be a read error. This chain connects TRBV7-9 to TRBJ1-6; D possibly corresponds to TRBD1 (6 bases). Germline V CDR1 and CDR2: SEHNR, FQNEAQ (reference sequence). The CDR3 spans 14 residues. For the CDR3, the DNA is TGTGCCGGCAGCGCTCGGGCAGGGGATTCACCCCTCCACTTT. Protein sequence: CAGSARAGDSPLHF.

There are a few counts of this clonotype. This sequence joins TRBV6-4 and TRBJ2-1; TRBD2 matches 8 bases. CDR1 and CDR2 (germline): MRHNA, SNTAGT. The CDR3 has 15 amino acids. The V gene end was trimmed by 0 bases and the J gene end by 2 bases; junction bases not matched to a gene: 0. CDR3 coding DNA: TGTGCCAGCAGTGACTCAGCGGGGGCCTACAATGAGCAGTTCTTC. It yields the protein CASSDSAGAYNEQFF.

This clonotype was observed a handful of times. The chain couples TRBV18 to TRBJ2-2; possible D gene TRBD2, 5 bases. CDR1 is KGHSH, CDR2 LQKENI, per germline. Trimming pared 3 bases from V and 6 bases from J, leaving 14 bases between. This CDR3 has 15 amino acids. CDR3 bases: TGTGCCAGCTCACCGGGAGTCGCTAGGGCCGGGGAGCTGTTTTTT. Translating it yields CASSPGVARAGELFF.

This clonotype came up a few times. J is TRBJ2-5 and V is TRBV5-1; D is possibly TRBD2 (5 bases). The CDR3 loop spans 13 amino acids. The V gene's germline CDR1 is SGHRS and CDR2 YFSETQ. The V and J ends lost 7 bases and 0 bases respectively, with 10 bases between them. CDR3 amino acids: CASAGTYQETQYF. In nucleotides, the CDR3 is TGCGCCAGCGCGGGCACGTACCAAGAGACCCAGTACTTC.

There are many counts of this clonotype. The chain joins TRBV4-1 to TRBJ2-2; D ambiguous. V lost 1 base to trimming and J lost 5 bases, with 8 bases between them. Germline CDR1 is MGHRA and CDR2 is YSYEKL. The CDR3 contains 14 residues. CDR3 sequence: CASSQVGGTGELFF. CDR3 DNA sequence: TGCGCCAGCAGCCAAGTCGGTGGAACCGGGGAGCTGTTTTTT.

In regard to this clonotype: A read error may be the cause here, since a much bigger clone is one base away. The genes are TRBV19 and TRBJ2-7; D call uncertain. The CDR3 runs 15 residues. Germline V gene lookup returns CDR1 LNHDA and CDR2 SQIVND (reference sequence). The CDR3, as DNA: TGTGCCAGTAGTAGATCGCCGACACCCTCCCACGAGCAGTACTTC. Residues: CASSRSPTPSHEQYF.

This clonotype was detected only a few times. The rearrangement links TRBV20-1 to TRBJ1-1; 7 bases map to TRBD1. The ends lost 2 bases at V and 1 base at J; junction bases unmatched: 4. Germline CDR1 is DFQATT and CDR2 is SNEGSKA (reference sequence). The CDR3 spans 14 residues. CDR3 region: CSARPQGGNTEAFF. DNA of the CDR3: TGCAGTGCTAGACCCCAGGGGGGGAACACTGAAGCTTTCTTT.

The chain couples TRBV7-2 to TRBJ1-4; 7 bases line up with TRBD1. CDR3 length: 15 amino acids. Germline V gene data show CDR1 as SGHTA and CDR2 as FQGNSA. V dropped 4 bases and J dropped 7; count of bases not matched to a gene: 9. This chain's CDR3 is CASSSRQGMGEKLFF. The CDR3, as DNA: TGTGCCAGCAGCTCGAGACAGGGTATGGGTGAAAAACTGTTTTTT.